What follows are 21 T cell receptor beta chains derived from one specimen sequenced in a study of sequential checkpoint blockade in melanoma. Treatment in this sample: randomized to nivolumab then ipilimumab (arm A) or the reverse (arm B). The data were produced by immunoSEQ multiplex PCR, yet TCRdb's version contains in-frame clones alone and is incomplete. This repertoire shows around 10,000 clones, about 80% found once; its top ten account for about 35%. Specimen: CD8+ T cells sorted from blood (inferred from file names), collected from a patient given nivolumab and ipilimumab in sequence. Every receptor here comes from a human donor with melanoma.

This rearrangement joins TRBV6-1 to TRBJ2-7; 9 bases are shared with TRBD1. CDR3 size: 15 residues. Germline trimming cut 7 bases from V and 2 bases from J; bases unmatched to any gene: 9. Looked up from germline, CDR1 is MNHNS and CDR2 is SASEGT. This chain's CDR3 is CASMGGTGITYEQYF. CDR3 in DNA: TGTGCCAGCATGGGAGGGACAGGGATTACCTACGAGCAGTACTTC.

There are a few counts of this clone. This rearrangement joins TRBV5-1 to TRBJ1-6; the match to TRBD1 covers 7 bases. The junction had 16 bases not matched to a gene; V was cut back by 6 bases and J by 10 bases. This CDR3 has 16 amino acids. Germline CDR1 is SGHRS and CDR2 is YFSETQ. Here the CDR3 reads CASKRGQDSVGSPLHF. The DNA for the CDR3 is TGCGCCAGCAAAAGGGGGCAGGATTCGGTAGGCTCACCCCTCCACTTT.

The J gene is TRBJ2-2, the V gene TRBV28; possible D gene TRBD1, 6 bases. There are 18 residues in the CDR3. The V end lost 4 bases, the J end lost 1 base, and 19 bases lay between the germline ends. CDR1 MDHEN and CDR2 SYDVKM come from the germline V gene. The CDR3: CASSSLTFSQGNTGELFF. The CDR3 DNA reads as TGTGCCAGCAGTTCCCTTACCTTCTCACAGGGGAACACCGGGGAGCTGTTTTTT.

V gene TRBV5-5 combines with J gene TRBJ2-7; 9 nucleotides align to TRBD2. V was pared by 2 bases and J by 7 bases, with 10 bases of the junction left unmatched. CDR1 is SGHKS, CDR2 YYEKEE, per germline (reference sequence). The CDR3 is 15 residues long. The chain's CDR3 is CASSFRPAGGREQYF. The CDR3 nucleotides are TGTGCCAGCAGCTTCCGACCAGCGGGAGGCCGGGAGCAGTACTTC.

This chain links TRBV12-5 with TRBJ2-5; 9 nucleotides agree with TRBD2. V lost 1 base and J lost 5; bases outside the gene matches: 2. This CDR3 is 14 amino acids long. From germline, CDR1 is LGHNT and CDR2 FRNRAP. The CDR3 here is CASGLASGAETQYF. CDR3 DNA sequence: TGTGCTAGTGGTTTGGCTAGCGGGGCGGAGACCCAGTACTTC.

V is TRBV29-1 and J is TRBJ1-2; D uncertain. The CDR3 length is 11 residues. CDR1 is SQVTM, CDR2 ANQGSEA, per germline. Between the trimmed V and J ends, which lost 5 bases and 8 bases, there was a span of 12 bases. This chain's CDR3 is CSVRREEGYTF. CDR3 sequence (DNA): TGCAGCGTTCGGAGGGAGGAGGGCTACACCTTC.

This chain links TRBV19 with TRBJ2-2; possibly TRBD1 for D (6 bases). The CDR3 is 14 residues long. The V end was cut by 7 bases, the J end by 4 bases, with 13 bases between. Germline loops: CDR1 LNHDA, CDR2 SQIVND (reference sequence). The CDR3 sequence: CASTPTGPTGELFF. For the CDR3, the DNA is TGTGCCAGTACCCCGACAGGACCCACCGGGGAGCTGTTTTTT.

The chain carries TRBV5-1 and TRBJ2-2; D is undetermined. CDR1 is SGHRS, CDR2 YFSETQ, per germline. The CDR3 loop spans 13 amino acids. Between the trimmed V and J ends, which lost 0 bases and 5 bases, there was a span of 5 bases. The CDR3 DNA is TGCGCCAGCAGCTTGGGGCCAACCGGGGAGCTGTTTTTT. Its translation: CASSLGPTGELFF.

This clone was seen once. This chain joins TRBV7-2 and TRBJ2-1; D perhaps matches TRBD1 (6 bases). Looked up from germline, CDR1 is SGHTA and CDR2 is FQGNSA. The V gene lost 4 bases and the J gene lost 0 bases, with 10 bases spanning the gap. The CDR3 runs 15 residues. The CDR3 sequence is CASSYRDNSYNEQFF. Here the CDR3 DNA reads TGTGCCAGCAGCTACCGGGACAACTCCTACAATGAGCAGTTCTTC. The full variable domain, in which reference TRBV7-2 and TRBJ2-1 provide the parts outside the CDR3, is GAGVSQSPSNKVTEKGKDVELRCDPISGHTALYWYRQSLGQGLEFLIYFQGNSAPDKSGLPSDRFSAERTGGSVSTLTIQRTQQEDSAVYLCASSYRDNSYNEQFFGPGTRLTVL.

The chain links TRBV10-2 to TRBJ2-7, with 8 nucleotides matching TRBD1. With 8 bases clipped from V and 3 bases from J, the junction kept 6 bases outside the gene matches. CDR1 and CDR2 from the germline V gene are WSHSY and SAAADI. CDR3 length: 13 amino acids. The CDR3 DNA sequence: TGCGCCAGCGGGCTAGGACAGGGCTACGAGCAGTACTTC. Translation gives CASGLGQGYEQYF.

A single count supports this clone. The chain uses TRBV7-9 and TRBJ1-1; D remains ambiguous. The CDR3 is made up of 13 amino acids. Germline CDR1 reads SEHNR; CDR2 reads FQNEAQ (reference sequence). The V gene lost 6 bases and the J gene lost 1 base, with 9 bases spanning the gap. The CDR3: CASRSTSNTEAFF. The CDR3 nucleotides read TGTGCCAGCAGGTCGACATCGAACACTGAAGCTTTCTTT.

This clone was seen only a few times. The gene calls are TRBV6-5 and TRBJ1-2; 7 bases fit TRBD1. The length of the CDR3 is 13 residues. Germline V gives CDR1 MNHEY, CDR2 SVGAGI. The junction had 5 bases not matched to a gene; V was cut back by 8 bases and J by 2 bases. The CDR3 region has the DNA TGTGCCAGCCGGGACAGCCGGAACTATGGCTACACCTTC. Amino acids: CASRDSRNYGYTF.

This chain uses TRBV7-9 with TRBJ2-7; 7 nucleotides align to TRBD1. V lost 3 bases and J lost 4; bases outside the gene matches: 3. CDR1 is SEHNR, CDR2 FQNEAQ, per germline (reference sequence). The CDR3 extends over 13 amino acids. The CDR3 sequence is CASSFTGAYEQYF. The CDR3 DNA reads as TGTGCCAGCAGCTTCACAGGGGCGTACGAGCAGTACTTC.

The chain couples TRBV6-5 to TRBJ1-1; D ambiguous. CDR1 is MNHEY and CDR2 is SVGAGI in the germline V gene. The CDR3 is 15 amino acids. With 0 bases removed from V and 0 bases from J, the gap between germline ends came to 8 bases. The CDR3 region has the DNA TGTGCCAGCAGTTACTCTAGAGGTCTGAACACTGAAGCTTTCTTT. It encodes CASSYSRGLNTEAFF.

The chain is built from TRBV9 and TRBJ2-1, with 11 bases aligning to TRBD2. Germline CDR1 and CDR2: SGDLS and YYNGEE. Losses at the gene ends were 0 bases for V and 8 bases for J; bases not matched to a gene: 4. The CDR3 length is 15 residues. CDR3 nucleotides: TGTGCCAGCAGCGTAGGACTAGCGGGATCGGATGAGCAGTTCTTC. Translating gives CASSVGLAGSDEQFF.

This clone was picked up one time. V is TRBV7-9 and J is TRBJ1-1; D remains ambiguous. Germline V gene data show CDR1 as SEHNR and CDR2 as FQNEAQ (reference sequence). The V end was cut by 1 base, the J end by 11 bases, with 8 bases between. The CDR3 runs to 11 residues. The CDR3 nucleotides read TGTGCCAGCAGCTTAGACAGAGGGGCTTTCTTT. This codes for CASSLDRGAFF.

The chain is built from TRBV5-4 and TRBJ1-2; D is ambiguous. Trimming took off 0 bases at V and 13 bases at J, with 10 bases between the two ends. CDR1 and CDR2 (germline): SGHNT, YYREEE (reference sequence). The CDR3 extends over 11 amino acids. The CDR3 region is CASSLGTAITF. In DNA form, the CDR3 reads TGTGCCAGCAGCTTGGGGACTGCGATCACCTTC.

This clone was counted only a few times. The J gene is TRBJ2-7, the V gene TRBV5-1; tentative D call: TRBD2 (5 bases). The CDR3 loop spans 14 amino acids. Trimming stripped 2 bases from V and 2 bases from J, with 11 bases between. Germline assignment: CDR1 SGHRS and CDR2 YFSETQ. Written as DNA, the CDR3 is TGCGCCAGCAGCTTAGCGGTGTTCCCCTACGAGCAGTACTTC. This translates into CASSLAVFPYEQYF.

Only one count was recorded for this clone. The gene calls are TRBV28 and TRBJ2-7; D remains unclear. The ends were cut back, 3 bases at V and 2 bases at J, with 20 bases in the middle. There are 17 residues in the CDR3. The germline V gene has CDR1 MDHEN and CDR2 SYDVKM. The CDR3 sequence is CASSFVVPRETPYEQYF. The CDR3 bases are TGTGCCAGCAGTTTTGTTGTCCCAAGAGAAACCCCCTACGAGCAGTACTTC.

The chain employs TRBV9 and TRBJ2-3; the D gene is possibly TRBD2 (6 bases). From germline, CDR1 is SGDLS and CDR2 YYNGEE. Trimming removed 0 bases at V and 1 base at J, with 9 bases between. The CDR3 spans 15 residues. The CDR3 nucleotides are TGTGCCAGCAGCGTAGAACAGCGGGGCACAGATACGCAGTATTTT. Its protein is CASSVEQRGTDTQYF.

This clone has only a few counts. The rearrangement joins TRBV27 to TRBJ2-3, with D possibly matching TRBD2 (6 bases). Germline values: CDR1 MNHEY, CDR2 SMNVEV (reference sequence). The length of the CDR3 is 14 residues. Trimming shortened V by 4 bases and J by 2 bases, and 10 bases separated the two germline ends. The CDR3 region is CASSSGLLTDTQYF. CDR3 bases: TGTGCCAGCAGTTCAGGACTACTCACAGATACGCAGTATTTT.